The TCR beta chain described here comes from a study of T cells in Graves' hyperthyroidism and ophthalmopathy (dated by TCRdb to between 2017 and 2020). Study-wide context: Peripheral blood was sampled at the time of initial diagnosis, prior to any treatment. The paper describes TCR Vbeta CDR3 sequencing of 135 peripheral blood samples, made up of 40 to 45 ophthalmopathy patients, around 78 hyperthyroidism patients and 17 progressor patients. To identify distinguishing TCR V-J signatures, a discovery cohort of about 100 patients was used, comprising some 43 with Graves' ophthalmopathy and around 57 with stable Graves' hyperthyroidism. Thyroid tissue and blood T-cell repertoires from about six Graves' hyperthyroidism patients were also compared in the study. After blood sampling, hyperthyroidism patients were treated with methimazole at a starting dose of 30 mg daily, and ophthalmopathy patients were treated with high-dose intravenous methylprednisolone. Prospective prediction of ophthalmopathy was tested in an independent validation cohort consisting of 18 hyperthyroidism patients and 17 patients who later progressed to ophthalmopathy. For training and testing, the 80 to 100 patients in the discovery cohort were randomly divided in a 7:3 ratio. Overall study outcomes, separate from this receptor: In validation, the model predicted progression to ophthalmopathy a median of around six months before onset, with approximately 71% sensitivity and 72.22% specificity. Sample size was not statistically predetermined, and blinding of investigators to group allocation was not performed. Ophthalmopathy was separated from stable hyperthyroidism by a 13 V-J signature model, with over 85% sensitivity and about 81% specificity obtained in cross-validation and 80%/75% obtained in testing. Most expanded thyroid clonotypes (frequency above 0.001) were also detected in blood, suggesting blood repertoires may reflect thyroid immune responses.

The TCR beta CDR3 regions were amplified from the RNA transcripts. A first-round RT-PCR of the TCR CDR3 used the HTBI primer set with the Qiagen OneStep RT-PCR kit. The libraries were constructed in a second round of multiplex PCR and then size-selected and purified. The libraries were sequenced on an Illumina HiSeq2000 using paired-end 100 bp reads. The original methods were these. SOAPnuke was used to process the raw data, with reads discarded if the reads contained adapters or uncalled bases, had a mean Phred below 15, or lacked an exact constant-primer or identifier match. High-quality paired reads were merged using COPE v1.2.5, and each unique nucleotide sequence was defined as a clonotype. MiTCR v1.1 was used to align clonotypes to the IMGT TRBV, TRBD and TRBJ reference segments. The analysis was restricted to V-J combinations with a frequency above 0.0001, which together covered about 99% of the repertoires. The TCS score was defined as the ratio of F50 (clonal expansion) to E x V (chaos), calculated using BLOSUM62-based TCRdist between CDR3 peptides within each V-J. Welch's t-statistics and random forest reduced 500 to 550 V-J features to some 14, which were used in a naive Bayes classifier (R e1071). Using fastp trimming at Q25 and MiXCR clonotype assembly, TCRdb reanalyzed the public sequencing data and kept in-frame beta chains. Identical CDR3 proteins give one entry, which carries the most common genes and DNA. These V and J calls rely on TCRdb rather than the paper's analysis. The sample table contains approximately 400,000 distinct CDR3 sequences; only one count was recorded for about 18% of them. The ten largest make up 3.7% of the sample.

Stable Graves' hyperthyroidism was defined as no progression to ophthalmopathy during 18 months of follow-up. Hyperthyroidism patients were aged 18 to 65 years and newly diagnosed, with disease duration of less than 2 months. Exclusion was applied to patients with uncontrolled infections, other autoimmune diseases, pregnancy or lactation. Diagnoses were based on clinical symptoms, serum thyroxine and TRAb, thyroid ultrasound and orbital computed tomography. PBMCs were isolated from about 10 ml of fresh peripheral blood by Ficoll-Paque density gradient centrifugation. Total RNA was extracted with Trizol reagent, and quality was checked on an Agilent 2100 Bioanalyzer. This clonotype showed up many times. The antigen it recognizes is unknown. No base quality information exists; no much larger clone differs at one position. The CDR3 covers 12 residues, taking in both the cysteine and the phenylalanine. Kept here is only the CDR3 DNA, which spans 36 bases and is read in frame from base 1. Relative to germline, V is 4 bases shorter and J is 4 bases shorter, with 5 bases between their ends. The germline V gene yields ENHRY for CDR1 and SYGVKD for CDR2.

The sample consisted of blood. The origin of this receptor is a woman under 30 with Graves' hyperthyroidism. The chain links TRBV10-3 with TRBJ1-5, with the D gene call left open. The base sequence is TGTGCCATCAGTGCGGGTAATCAGCCCCAGCATTTT. The translation is CAISAGNQPQHF.